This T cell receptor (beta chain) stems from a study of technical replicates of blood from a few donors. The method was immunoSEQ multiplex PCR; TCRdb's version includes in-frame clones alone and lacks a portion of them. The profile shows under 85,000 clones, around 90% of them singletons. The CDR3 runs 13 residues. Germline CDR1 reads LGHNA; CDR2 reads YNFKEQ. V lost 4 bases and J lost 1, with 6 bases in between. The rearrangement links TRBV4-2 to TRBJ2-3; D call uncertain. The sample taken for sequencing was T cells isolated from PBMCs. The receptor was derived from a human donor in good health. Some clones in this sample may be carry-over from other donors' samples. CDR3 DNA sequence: TGTGCCAGCAGCCTCACAGGCACAGATACGCAGTATTTT. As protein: CASSLTGTDTQYF.